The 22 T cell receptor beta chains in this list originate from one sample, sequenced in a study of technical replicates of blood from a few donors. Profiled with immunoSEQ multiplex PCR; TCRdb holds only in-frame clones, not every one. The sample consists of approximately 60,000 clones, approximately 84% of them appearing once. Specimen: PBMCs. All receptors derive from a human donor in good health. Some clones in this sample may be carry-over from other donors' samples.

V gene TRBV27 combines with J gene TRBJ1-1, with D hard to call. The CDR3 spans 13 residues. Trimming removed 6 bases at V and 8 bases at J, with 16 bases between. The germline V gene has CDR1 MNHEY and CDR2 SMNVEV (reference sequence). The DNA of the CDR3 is TGTGCCAGCAGCCTAAGTCCGGTAGCCGAAGCTTTCTTT. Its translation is CASSLSPVAEAFF.

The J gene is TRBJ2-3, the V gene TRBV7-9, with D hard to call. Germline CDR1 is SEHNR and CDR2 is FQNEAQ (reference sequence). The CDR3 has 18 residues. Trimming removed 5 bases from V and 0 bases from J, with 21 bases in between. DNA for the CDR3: TGTGCCAGCAGCATAGAGAGGCCCTCAACTATTAGCACAGATACGCAGTATTTT. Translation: CASSIERPSTISTDTQYF.

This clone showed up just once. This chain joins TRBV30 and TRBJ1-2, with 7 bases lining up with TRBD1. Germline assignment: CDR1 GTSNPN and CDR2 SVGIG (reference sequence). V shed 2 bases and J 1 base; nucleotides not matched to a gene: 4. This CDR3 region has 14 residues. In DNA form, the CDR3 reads TGTGCCTGGAGTCCACAGGGGCTTAACTATGGCTACACCTTC. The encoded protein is CAWSPQGLNYGYTF.

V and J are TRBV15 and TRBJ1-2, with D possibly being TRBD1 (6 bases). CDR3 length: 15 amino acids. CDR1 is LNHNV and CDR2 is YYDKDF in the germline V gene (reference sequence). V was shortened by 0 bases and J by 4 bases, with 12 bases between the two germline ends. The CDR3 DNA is TGTGCCACCAGCAGAGACAGACAGGCTACCTATGGCTACACCTTC. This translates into CATSRDRQATYGYTF. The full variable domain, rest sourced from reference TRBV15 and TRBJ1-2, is DAMVIQNPRYQVTQFGKPVTLSCSQTLNHNVMYWYQQKSSQAPKLLFHYYDKDFNNEADTPDNFQSRRPNTSFCFLDIRSPGLGDTAMYLCATSRDRQATYGYTFGSGTRLTVV.

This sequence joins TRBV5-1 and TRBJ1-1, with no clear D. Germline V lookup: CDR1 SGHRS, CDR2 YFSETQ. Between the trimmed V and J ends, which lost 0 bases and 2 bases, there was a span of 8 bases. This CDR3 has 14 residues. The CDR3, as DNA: TGCGCCAGCAGCTTGGTTCCAGAAAACACTGAAGCTTTCTTT. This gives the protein CASSLVPENTEAFF.

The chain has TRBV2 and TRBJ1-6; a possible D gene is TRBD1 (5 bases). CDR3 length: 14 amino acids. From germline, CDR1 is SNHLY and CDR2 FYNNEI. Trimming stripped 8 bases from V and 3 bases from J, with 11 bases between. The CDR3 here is CASGRQSYNSPLHF. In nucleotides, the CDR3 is TGTGCCAGCGGTCGACAGAGCTATAATTCACCCCTCCACTTT. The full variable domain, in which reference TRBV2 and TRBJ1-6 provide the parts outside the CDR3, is EPEVTQTPSHQVTQMGQEVILRCVPISNHLYFYWYRQILGQKVEFLVSFYNNEISEKSEIFDDQFSVERPDGSNFTLKIRSTKLEDSAMYFCASGRQSYNSPLHFGNGTRLTVT.

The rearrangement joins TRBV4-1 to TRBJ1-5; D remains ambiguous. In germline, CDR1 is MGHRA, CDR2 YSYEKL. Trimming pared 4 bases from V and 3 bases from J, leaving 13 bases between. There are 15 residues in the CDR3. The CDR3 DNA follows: TGCGCCAGCAGCCTCAGTCTCCTTCCCAATCAGCCCCAGCATTTT. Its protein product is CASSLSLLPNQPQHF.

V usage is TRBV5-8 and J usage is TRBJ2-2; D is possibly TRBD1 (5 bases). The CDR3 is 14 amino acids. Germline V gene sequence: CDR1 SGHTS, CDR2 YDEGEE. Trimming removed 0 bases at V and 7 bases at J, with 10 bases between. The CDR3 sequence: CASSLVGHIGELFF. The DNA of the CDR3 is TGTGCCAGCAGCTTGGTTGGACACATCGGGGAGCTGTTTTTT.

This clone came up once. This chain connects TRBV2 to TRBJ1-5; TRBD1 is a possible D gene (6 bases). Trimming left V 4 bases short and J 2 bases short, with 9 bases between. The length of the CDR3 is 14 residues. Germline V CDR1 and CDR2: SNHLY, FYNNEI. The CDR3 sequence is CASSAGVGNQPQHF. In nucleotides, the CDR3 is TGTGCCAGCAGTGCAGGGGTAGGCAATCAGCCCCAGCATTTT. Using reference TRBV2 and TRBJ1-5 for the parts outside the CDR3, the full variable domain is EPEVTQTPSHQVTQMGQEVILRCVPISNHLYFYWYRQILGQKVEFLVSFYNNEISEKSEIFDDQFSVERPDGSNFTLKIRSTKLEDSAMYFCASSAGVGNQPQHFGDGTRLSIL.

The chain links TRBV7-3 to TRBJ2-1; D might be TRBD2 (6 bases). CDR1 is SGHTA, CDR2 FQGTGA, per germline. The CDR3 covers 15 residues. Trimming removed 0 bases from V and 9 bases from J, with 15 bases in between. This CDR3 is CASSLTGTGVSEQFF. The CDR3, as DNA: TGTGCCAGCAGCTTAACGGGGACTGGGGTCAGTGAGCAGTTCTTC.

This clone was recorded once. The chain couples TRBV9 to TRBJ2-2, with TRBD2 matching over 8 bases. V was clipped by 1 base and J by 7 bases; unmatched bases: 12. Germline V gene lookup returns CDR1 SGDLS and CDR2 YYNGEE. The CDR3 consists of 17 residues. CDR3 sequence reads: CASSVRGGLVGVGELFF. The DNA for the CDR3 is TGTGCCAGCAGCGTAAGGGGGGGACTAGTAGGTGTCGGGGAGCTGTTTTTT.

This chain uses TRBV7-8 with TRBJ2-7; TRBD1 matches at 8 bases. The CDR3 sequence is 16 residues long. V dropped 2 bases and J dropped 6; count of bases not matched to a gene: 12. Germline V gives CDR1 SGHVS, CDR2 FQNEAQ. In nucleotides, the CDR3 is TGTGCCAGCAGCTTATCGGGGAGAACAGGGGGAGGCGAGCAGTACTTC. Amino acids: CASSLSGRTGGGEQYF.

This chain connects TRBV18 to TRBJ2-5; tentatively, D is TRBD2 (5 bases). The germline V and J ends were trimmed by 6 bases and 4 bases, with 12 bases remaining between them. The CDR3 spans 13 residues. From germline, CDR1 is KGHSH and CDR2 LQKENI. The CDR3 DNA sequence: TGTGCCAGCTCCCGCACTGAGGGAGAGACCCAGTACTTC. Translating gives CASSRTEGETQYF.

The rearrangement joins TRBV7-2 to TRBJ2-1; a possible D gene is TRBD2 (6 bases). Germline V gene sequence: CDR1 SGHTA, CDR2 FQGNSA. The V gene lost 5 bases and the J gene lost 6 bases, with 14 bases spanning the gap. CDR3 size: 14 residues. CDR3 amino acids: CASSQTSLINEQFF. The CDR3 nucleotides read TGTGCCAGCAGCCAGACTAGTCTCATCAATGAGCAGTTCTTC.

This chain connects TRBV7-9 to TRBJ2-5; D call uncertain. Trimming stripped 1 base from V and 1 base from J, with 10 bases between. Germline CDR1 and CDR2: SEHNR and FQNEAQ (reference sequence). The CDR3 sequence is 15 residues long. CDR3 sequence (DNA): TGTGCCAGCAGCTTAGGGGTCAGGCGCCAAGAGACCCAGTACTTC. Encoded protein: CASSLGVRRQETQYF.

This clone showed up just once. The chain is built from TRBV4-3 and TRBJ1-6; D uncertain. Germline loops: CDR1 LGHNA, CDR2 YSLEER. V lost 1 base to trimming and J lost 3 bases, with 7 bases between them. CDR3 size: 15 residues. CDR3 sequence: CASSQGPGYNSPLHF. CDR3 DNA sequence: TGCGCCAGCAGCCAAGGTCCAGGCTATAATTCACCCCTCCACTTT.

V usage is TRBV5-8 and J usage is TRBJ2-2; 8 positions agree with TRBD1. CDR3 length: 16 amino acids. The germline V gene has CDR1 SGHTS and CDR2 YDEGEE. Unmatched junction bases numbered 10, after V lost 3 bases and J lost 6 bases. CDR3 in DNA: TGTGCCAGCAGCTCCGGACAGGGTTTCGTTTCCGGGGAGCTGTTTTTT. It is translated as CASSSGQGFVSGELFF.

CDR3 nucleotides: TGTGCCAGCAGTGCGCAGGGAGGTGAGCAGTTCTTC. Translation gives CASSAQGGEQFF. V is TRBV6-5 and J is TRBJ2-1; D possibly corresponds to TRBD2 (6 bases). Germline V gene sequence: CDR1 MNHEY, CDR2 SVGAGI. The CDR3 totals 12 residues. The V end was cut by 5 bases, the J end by 9 bases, with 11 bases between.

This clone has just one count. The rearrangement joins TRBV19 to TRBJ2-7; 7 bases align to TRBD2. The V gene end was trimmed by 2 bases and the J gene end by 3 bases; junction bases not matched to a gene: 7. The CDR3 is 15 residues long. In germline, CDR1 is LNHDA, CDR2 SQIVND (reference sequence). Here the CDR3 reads CASSIPGRGNYEQYF. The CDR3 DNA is TGTGCCAGTAGTATACCCGGGCGGGGGAACTACGAGCAGTACTTC.

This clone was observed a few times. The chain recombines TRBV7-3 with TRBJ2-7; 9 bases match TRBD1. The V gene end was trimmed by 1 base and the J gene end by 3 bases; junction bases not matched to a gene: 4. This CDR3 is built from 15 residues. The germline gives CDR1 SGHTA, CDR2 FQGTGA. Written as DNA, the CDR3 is TGTGCCAGCAGCTTAATGGGACAGGGAGGCTACGAGCAGTACTTC. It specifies CASSLMGQGGYEQYF. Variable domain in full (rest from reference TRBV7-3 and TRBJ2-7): GAGVSQTPSNKVTEKGKYVELRCDPISGHTALYWYRQSLGQGPEFLIYFQGTGAADDSGLPNDRFFAVRPEGSVSTLKIQRTERGDSAVYLCASSLMGQGGYEQYFGPGTRLTVT.

In nucleotides, the CDR3 is TGTGCCATCAGTGAGGGGGAGCCAGGGACAAAGAGCGGGGAGCTGTTTTTT. This translates into CAISEGEPGTKSGELFF. The chain combines TRBV10-3 with TRBJ2-2; a possible D gene is TRBD1 (6 bases). Germline V lookup: CDR1 ENHRY, CDR2 SYGVKD. The CDR3 is 17 amino acids. Deletions cut 2 bases from V and 7 bases from J, with 20 bases between.

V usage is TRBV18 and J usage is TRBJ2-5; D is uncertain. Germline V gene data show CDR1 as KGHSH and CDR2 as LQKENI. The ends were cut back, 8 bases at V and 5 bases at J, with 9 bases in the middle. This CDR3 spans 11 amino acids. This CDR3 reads CASTPGETQYF. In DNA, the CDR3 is TGTGCCAGCACCCCCGGGGAGACCCAGTACTTC.